This T cell receptor (beta chain) was sequenced in a study of blood T cell repertoires in COVID-19. At the level of the study: Acute-phase and convalescent COVID-19 samples originated in the United States, Italy and Spain. PBMCs, B-cell-depleted T cells, or T cells provided the cDNA or gDNA that made up the material.

Seattle researchers signed up patients amid active infection and tracked them longitudinally. Methods used by the authors: Estimates of nucleated cell counts were drawn from the amplification of reference gene primers. Assay used: immunoSEQ multiplex PCR; TCRdb lists only in-frame clones, some missing. The V and J calls and clone size are taken from that table; D and trimming were inferred from the DNA. The profile shows over 450,000 clones, roughly nine tenths of them singletons. The germline V gene encodes CDR1 MDHEN and CDR2 SYDVKM. Losses at the gene ends were 2 bases for V and 9 bases for J; bases not matched to a gene: 6. There are 15 residues in the CDR3.

This chain links TRBV28 with TRBJ1-6; TRBD1 agrees at 8 bases. The sequence came from a woman aged 45-60 years with COVID-19, enrolled during active disease. Sequencing used peripheral blood. CDR3 amino acids: CASSLGDRRISPLHF. In DNA, the CDR3 is TGTGCCAGCAGTTTAGGGGACAGGAGGATTTCACCCCTCCACTTT.